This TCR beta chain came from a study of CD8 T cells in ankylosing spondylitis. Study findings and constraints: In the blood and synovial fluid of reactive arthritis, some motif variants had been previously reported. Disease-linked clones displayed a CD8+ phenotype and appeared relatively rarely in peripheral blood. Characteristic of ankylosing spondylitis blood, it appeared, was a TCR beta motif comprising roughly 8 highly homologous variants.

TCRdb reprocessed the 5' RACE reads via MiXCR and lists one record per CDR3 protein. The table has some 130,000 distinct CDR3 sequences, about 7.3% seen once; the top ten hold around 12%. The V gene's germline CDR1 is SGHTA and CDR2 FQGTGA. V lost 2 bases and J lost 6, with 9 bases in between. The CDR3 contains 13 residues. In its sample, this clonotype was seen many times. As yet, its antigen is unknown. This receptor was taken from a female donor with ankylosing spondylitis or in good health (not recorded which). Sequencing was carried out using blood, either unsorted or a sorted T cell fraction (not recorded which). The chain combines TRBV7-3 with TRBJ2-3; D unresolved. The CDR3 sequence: CASSLSAIDTQYF. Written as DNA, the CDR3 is TGTGCCAGCAGCTTATCAGCGATCGATACGCAGTATTTT.